The rows below give T cell receptor beta chains drawn from one sample of a study of T cell changes during pregnancy in multiple sclerosis. The assay was immunoSEQ multiplex PCR, and TCRdb's table has in-frame clones only and misses some. The sample has about 44,000 clones, 80% to 95% seen once. The sequences come from CD4+ T cells from peripheral blood mononuclear cells, collected in the first trimester of pregnancy. All receptors derive from a female donor with multiple sclerosis, enrolled in a pregnancy study. Each CDR3 is given with its conserved first and last residue. The D gene is left open where the match is weak. Clone size is not always given. Where it is, it says once, few, many or a class for expanded clones.

>-|TRBJ2-6|-|15|TRBV9
TGTGCCAGCACCCCAGGTTCGCTGGGGGCCGACGTCCTGACTTTC
CASTPGSLGADVLTF
>TRBD1|TRBJ2-1|once|14|TRBV18
TGTGCCAGCTCACCAGGACAGGGGATCAATGAGCAGTTCTTC
CASSPGQGINEQFF
>-|TRBJ1-5|-|14|TRBV28
TGTGCCAGCAGTTTGGTACAGACGAATCAGCCCCAGCATTTT
CASSLVQTNQPQHF
>-|TRBJ2-7|-|15|TRBV27
TGTGCCAGCAGTTTATCTTACAGAGCCCCCTACGAGCAGTACTTC
CASSLSYRAPYEQYF
>-|TRBJ2-1|-|14|TRBV7-8
TGTGCCAGCAGCCCCTCGCGGGTATACAATGAGCAGTTCTTC
CASSPSRVYNEQFF
>TRBD1|TRBJ2-1|-|13|TRBV11-2
TGTGCCAGCAGCTTCAGGGGGCTCGATGAGCAGTTCTTC
CASSFRGLDEQFF
>-|TRBJ1-2|-|11|TRBV20-1
TGCAGCGCGACTTCTAACTATGGCTACACCTTC
CSATSNYGYTF
>TRBD2|TRBJ2-3|-|17|TRBV5-6
TGTGCCAGCAGCTTTAGAACTAGCGGGATTTTTACAGATACGCAGTATTTT
CASSFRTSGIFTDTQYF
>-|TRBJ1-5|-|16|TRBV28
TGTGCCAGCAGTTTATTGGGGCGGAACAGCAATCAGCCCCAGCATTTT
CASSLLGRNSNQPQHF
>-|TRBJ2-7|-|14|TRBV5-1
TGCGCCAGCAGCTTGGGAGGACAGTCCGGCGAGCAGTACTTC
CASSLGGQSGEQYF
>TRBD2|TRBJ2-3|-|13|TRBV29-1
TGCAGCGTTCTATTGGGGGGGACTAATACGCAGTATTTT
CSVLLGGTNTQYF
>TRBD1|TRBJ2-1|-|12|TRBV18
TGTGCCAGCTCACCAATGGACAGGGACCAGTTCTTC
CASSPMDRDQFF
>-|TRBJ2-2|few|14|TRBV19
TGTGCCAGTAGGGTGGGAGTAGGCGCCGGGGAGCTGTTTTTT
CASRVGVGAGELFF
>-|TRBJ2-3|-|15|TRBV6-1
TGTGCCAGCACCGAAGGTCCGGGAGCGACAGATACGCAGTATTTT
CASTEGPGATDTQYF
>-|TRBJ2-3|once|13|TRBV9
TGTGCCAGCAGCGTAGCGATGAGGGATACGCAGTATTTT
CASSVAMRDTQYF
>TRBD1|TRBJ2-7|-|14|TRBV19
TGTGCCAGTAGTTTAACCACAGGGGGCTACGAGCAGTACTTC
CASSLTTGGYEQYF
>TRBD1|TRBJ1-2|-|13|TRBV2
TGTGCCAGCAGGGTCATACAGGGGGCAGGCTACACCTTC
CASRVIQGAGYTF
>TRBD2|TRBJ2-7|-|14|TRBV18
TGTGCCAGCTCACCCCGGGCGGGAGAGTACGAGCAGTACTTC
CASSPRAGEYEQYF
>TRBD1|TRBJ1-2|-|14|TRBV27
TGTGCCAGCAGTTGGGGGACAGGGGATAGCAGCTACACCTTC
CASSWGTGDSSYTF
>-|TRBJ2-1|-|13|TRBV11-2
TGTGCCAGCAGCTTAGATATCCGAGGTGAGCAGTTCTTC
CASSLDIRGEQFF
>-|TRBJ2-6|-|15|TRBV28
TGTGCCAGCTTCCCGGTCGGGGCTGGGGCCAACGTCCTGACTTTC
CASFPVGAGANVLTF
>TRBD1|TRBJ2-4|-|16|TRBV25-1
TGTGCCAGCAGTGATTACCAGGGGGCGGCCAAAAACATTCAGTACTTC
CASSDYQGAAKNIQYF
>-|TRBJ2-3|-|15|TRBV11-2
TGTGCCAGCAGCTTAGCGCGGGTGTCCACAGATACGCAGTATTTT
CASSLARVSTDTQYF
>-|TRBJ1-5|once|15|TRBV19
TGTGCCAGTAGTATAGAGGGGGCGAACAATCAGCCCCAGCATTTT
CASSIEGANNQPQHF
>-|TRBJ1-1|-|14|TRBV15
TGTGCCACCCAAGAAACAGGGACGAACACTGAAGCTTTCTTT
CATQETGTNTEAFF
>-|TRBJ2-7|-|15|TRBV6-5
TGTGCCAGCAAGCAACGGGGGAGTGGAACCTACGAGCAGTACTTC
CASKQRGSGTYEQYF
>-|TRBJ2-1|-|15|TRBV7-2
TGTGCCAGCAGCAAGCAGAGCGGGTCCGGGAATGAGCAGTTCTTC
CASSKQSGSGNEQFF
>TRBD2|TRBJ2-1|-|16|TRBV9
TGTGCCAGCAGCCCCTGGGGGCTAGCGGGAGACAATGAGCAGTTCTTC
CASSPWGLAGDNEQFF
>TRBD2|TRBJ2-7|-|14|TRBV6-6
TGTGCCAGCAGTAAACTAGCGGGATACTACGAGCAGTACTTC
CASSKLAGYYEQYF
>TRBD2|TRBJ2-1|-|13|TRBV10-3
TGTGCCGCAGCCGGGACTAGCCTAAATGAGCAGTTCTTC
CAAAGTSLNEQFF
>TRBD2|TRBJ2-1|-|15|TRBV7-2
TGTGCCAGCAGCGCCGGGACTAGCGCCTACAATGAGCAGTTCTTC
CASSAGTSAYNEQFF
>-|TRBJ2-7|-|12|TRBV5-1
TGCGCCAGCAGCTTGGGGGGGCGCGAGCAGTACTTC
CASSLGGREQYF
>TRBD1|TRBJ2-5|-|13|TRBV6-5
TGTGCCAGCAGTATGACAGGGGGAGAGACCCAGTACTTC
CASSMTGGETQYF
>-|TRBJ2-5|-|12|TRBV28
TGTGCCAGCAGTGGGGACACAGAGACCCAGTACTTC
CASSGDTETQYF
>TRBD1|TRBJ1-2|-|16|TRBV10-3
TGTGCCATCAGTGACCTCGGACAGGGGGCGGGGTATGGCTACACCTTC
CAISDLGQGAGYGYTF
>TRBD1|TRBJ1-2|-|15|TRBV27
TGTGCCAGCAGTCCTAAAACGGGACAGGTTTATGGCTACACCTTC
CASSPKTGQVYGYTF
>-|TRBJ1-2|-|16|TRBV9
TGTGCCAGCAGCGTAGATTTCAGGGGTGGGGGCTATGGCTACACCTTC
CASSVDFRGGGYGYTF
>-|TRBJ1-4|-|14|TRBV7-9
TGTGCCAGCAGTTTATTAGAGGGCCGGGAAAAACTGTTTTTT
CASSLLEGREKLFF
>-|TRBJ2-5|-|15|TRBV28
TGTGCCAGCAGTTTAGGCAGAGGGCCCTCAGAGACCCAGTACTTC
CASSLGRGPSETQYF
>TRBD2|TRBJ2-5|-|15|TRBV30
TGTGCCTGGAGTACGATCCTAGCGGGAGTAGAGACCCAGTACTTC
CAWSTILAGVETQYF
>-|TRBJ1-2|-|12|TRBV6-6
TGTGCCAGCAGTTATACAGGGAATGGCTACACCTTC
CASSYTGNGYTF
>-|TRBJ2-1|-|16|TRBV15
TGTGCCACCAGCAGAGATCTCGGGGTTTTTTACAATGAGCAGTTCTTC
CATSRDLGVFYNEQFF
>TRBD1|TRBJ2-7|-|13|TRBV5-1
TGCGCCAGCAGCTTGGGTCCAGGGGGCGAGCAGTACTTC
CASSLGPGGEQYF
>-|TRBJ1-5|-|15|TRBV28
TGTGCCAGCAGTTTATGGCAGGCGCACAATCAGCCCCAGCATTTT
CASSLWQAHNQPQHF
>-|TRBJ2-1|-|14|TRBV18
TGTGCCAGCTCACCATTAAAGCGTTACAATGAGCAGTTCTTC
CASSPLKRYNEQFF
>TRBD1|TRBJ1-2|-|17|TRBV19
TGTGCCAGTAGTATGTTGGGTTGGCCAGGGGGCGACTATGGCTACACCTTC
CASSMLGWPGGDYGYTF
>TRBD1|TRBJ1-5|-|15|TRBV2
TGTGCCAGCAGTCGACAGGGAATAGGGTTTCAGCCCCAGCATTTT
CASSRQGIGFQPQHF
>-|TRBJ1-1|few|13|TRBV6-5
TGTGCCAGCATACCGGGGATTGGAACTGAAGCTTTCTTT
CASIPGIGTEAFF
>TRBD1|TRBJ2-7|-|16|TRBV2
TGTGCCAGCAGGGTCCCCCGGGACAGGCCCTCCTACGAGCAGTACTTC
CASRVPRDRPSYEQYF
>-|TRBJ2-3|-|13|TRBV5-1
TGCGCCAGCAGCCTACAGAGCACAGATACGCAGTATTTT
CASSLQSTDTQYF
>-|TRBJ2-7|-|13|TRBV6-1
TGTGCCAGCAGTCTTTTGGGTAGGGGCGAGCAGTACTTC
CASSLLGRGEQYF
>TRBD1|TRBJ1-1|-|15|TRBV5-6
TGTGCCAGCAGCCCCTGGGGACAGGGGAAACGAGGAGCTTTCTTT
CASSPWGQGKRGAFF
>-|TRBJ2-3|-|17|TRBV5-1
TGCGCCAGCAGCTTGGTCGGACAGACTTTACCCACAGATACGCAGTATTTT
CASSLVGQTLPTDTQYF
>-|TRBJ1-2|-|15|TRBV30
TGTGCCTGGAGCCCAATCAGGTCCTCTAACTATGGCTACACCTTC
CAWSPIRSSNYGYTF